Presented here are 19 T cell receptor beta chains from one specimen sequenced in a study of shared clonotypes between healthy human individuals. Profiled with immunoSEQ multiplex PCR; TCRdb holds only in-frame clones, not every one. The profile covers approximately 1.1 million clones, with approximately 80% appearing a single time and approximately 0.5% taken by the ten largest. Sequencing used memory CD4+ T cells from PBMCs. Subset specified: CD45RA-negative fraction. The receptors were sampled from a man younger than 35 in good health. Some clones in this sample may be carry-over from other donors' samples.

Turning to this clone: The sample has other DNA sequences that encode this CDR3 too. The chain carries TRBV18 and TRBJ1-1; 8 bases align to TRBD1. CDR1 and CDR2 (germline): KGHSH, LQKENI. The CDR3 loop spans 15 amino acids. V lost 2 bases, J lost 4 bases, and 6 bases stayed unmatched. The CDR3, as DNA: TGTGCCAGCTCACCAGGGCAGGGGGCAGGCACTGAAGCTTTCTTT. Encoded protein: CASSPGQGAGTEAFF.

Regarding this clone: The same CDR3 is also encoded by other DNA sequences in this sample. This chain uses TRBV5-1 with TRBJ1-1, with D unclear. The germline V gene encodes CDR1 SGHRS and CDR2 YFSETQ. The V and J ends lost 2 bases and 0 bases respectively, with 5 bases between them. CDR3 length: 13 residues. CDR3 sequence: CASSFSVNTEAFF. CDR3 DNA: TGCGCCAGCAGCTTTAGTGTGAACACTGAAGCTTTCTTT.

In this sample, this clone turned up a few times. The chain joins TRBV11-2 to TRBJ2-7; TRBD2 matches 9 bases. With V trimmed by 5 bases and J by 2 bases, 10 bases remained unmatched. The germline CDR1 and CDR2 sequences are SGHAT and FQNNGV. CDR3 length equals 16 residues. Written as DNA, the CDR3 is TGTGCCAGCAGCACCCACCGCGGGAGGGTCCCCTACGAGCAGTACTTC. This sequence encodes CASSTHRGRVPYEQYF.

V usage is TRBV28 and J usage is TRBJ2-3, with 8 nucleotides matching TRBD1. Germline V CDR1 and CDR2: MDHEN, SYDVKM. V was pared by 6 bases and J by 5 bases, with 10 bases of the junction left unmatched. This CDR3 spans 15 amino acids. Here the CDR3 reads CASRSSRGRGDTQYF. The DNA of the CDR3 is TGTGCCAGCAGGTCGAGCAGGGGGCGGGGAGATACGCAGTATTTT.

A remark on this clone: Other DNA sequences in this sample translate to the same CDR3. The rearrangement joins TRBV11-2 to TRBJ1-1, with D unresolved. Trimming shortened V by 3 bases and J by 5 bases, and 13 bases separated the two germline ends. The CDR3 totals 14 residues. The germline CDR1 and CDR2 sequences are SGHAT and FQNNGV. CDR3 loop: CASSLVAGSTEAFF. CDR3 nucleotides: TGTGCCAGCAGCTTGGTCGCAGGAAGTACTGAAGCTTTCTTT.

V is TRBV2 and J is TRBJ2-7; maybe TRBD2 (6 bases). The germline V and J ends were trimmed by 7 bases and 1 base, with 14 bases remaining between them. The CDR3 consists of 14 residues. The germline V gene has CDR1 SNHLY and CDR2 FYNNEI. CDR3 nucleotides: TGTGCCAGCACCCTGGGACTCACATCCTACGAGCAGTACTTC. Its translation is CASTLGLTSYEQYF. The whole variable domain, remainder taken from reference TRBV2 and TRBJ2-7, is EPEVTQTPSHQVTQMGQEVILRCVPISNHLYFYWYRQILGQKVEFLVSFYNNEISEKSEIFDDQFSVERPDGSNFTLKIRSTKLEDSAMYFCASTLGLTSYEQYFGPGTRLTVT.

V is TRBV19 and J is TRBJ1-1, with a tentative D call TRBD1 (5 bases). The CDR3 totals 17 residues. V lost 3 bases to trimming and J lost 3 bases, with 20 bases between them. CDR1 and CDR2 from the germline V gene are LNHDA and SQIVND (reference sequence). This CDR3 is CASSMGFLGGMHTEAFF. CDR3 sequence (DNA): TGTGCCAGTAGTATGGGGTTTTTGGGGGGAATGCACACTGAAGCTTTCTTT.

Details on this clone: Other nucleotide sequences in the sample specify the same CDR3. V gene TRBV6-1 combines with J gene TRBJ2-2; the D gene could be TRBD1 or TRBD2 (5 bases each). V was trimmed by 5 bases and J by 0 bases, leaving 10 bases between them. Germline V gives CDR1 MNHNS, CDR2 SASEGT. The CDR3 is made up of 15 amino acids. CDR3 in amino acids: CASSSGTANTGELFF. DNA of the CDR3: TGTGCCAGCAGTTCCGGGACCGCGAACACCGGGGAGCTGTTTTTT.

The chain is built from TRBV28 and TRBJ2-1; 7 positions agree with TRBD2. V was pared by 7 bases and J by 4 bases, with 10 bases of the junction left unmatched. Germline CDR1 is MDHEN and CDR2 is SYDVKM. The CDR3 is 15 amino acids. This CDR3 reads CASNRGRGTYNEQFF. The CDR3 DNA reads as TGTGCCAGCAATCGAGGGAGGGGAACTTACAATGAGCAGTTCTTC.

This chain joins TRBV30 and TRBJ1-4, with unresolved D. CDR1 is GTSNPN, CDR2 SVGIG, per germline (reference sequence). V lost 3 bases and J lost 12, with 11 bases in between. The CDR3 runs to 11 residues. The CDR3 coding sequence is TGTGCCTGGAGGAGTCTTGGGGAACTGTTTTTT. It specifies CAWRSLGELFF.

The J gene is TRBJ2-3, the V gene TRBV5-1, with a possible D match to TRBD2 (5 bases). The germline V gene has CDR1 SGHRS and CDR2 YFSETQ. The CDR3 extends over 16 amino acids. V lost 1 base to trimming and J lost 0 bases, with 12 bases between them. The CDR3 region has the DNA TGCGCCAGCAGCTTGTCGGTAGCGATTAGCACAGATACGCAGTATTTT. This translates into CASSLSVAISTDTQYF. The full variable domain, with the rest looked up from reference TRBV5-1 and TRBJ2-3, is KAGVTQTPRYLIKTRGQQVTLSCSPISGHRSVSWYQQTPGQGLQFLFEYFSETQRNKGNFPGRFSGRQFSNSRSEMNVSTLELGDSALYLCASSLSVAISTDTQYFGPGTRLTVL.

This rearrangement joins TRBV27 to TRBJ2-2; possible D gene TRBD2, 6 bases. The CDR3 sequence is 16 residues long. Trimming removed 1 base from V and 3 bases from J, with 12 bases in between. The germline CDR1 and CDR2 sequences are MNHEY and SMNVEV (reference sequence). The CDR3 protein is CASSLFGGRYTGELFF. CDR3 bases: TGTGCCAGCAGTTTATTCGGAGGGCGGTACACCGGGGAGCTGTTTTTT.

V usage is TRBV7-2 and J usage is TRBJ1-3; 8 nucleotides agree with TRBD1. Unmatched junction bases numbered 3, after V lost 3 bases and J lost 2 bases. Germline-derived CDR1 and CDR2 are SGHTA and FQGNSA. The CDR3 has 15 amino acids. The CDR3 spells CASSFGQGTGNTIYF. The DNA for the CDR3 is TGTGCCAGCAGCTTCGGACAGGGTACTGGAAACACCATATATTTT.

This clone was seen many times. J is TRBJ2-7 and V is TRBV13; 8 bases map to TRBD2. After removal of 3 bases from V and 2 bases from J, the junction contained 0 bases not matched to a gene. The CDR3 contains 13 residues. Germline V gene sequence: CDR1 PRHDT, CDR2 FYEKMQ (reference sequence). CDR3 in amino acids: CASSLRGAYEQYF. The CDR3, as DNA: TGTGCCAGCAGCTTGCGGGGGGCCTACGAGCAGTACTTC.

The chain carries TRBV27 and TRBJ1-1; a weak D match, TRBD1 (6 bases). The CDR3 sequence is 16 residues long. Germline CDR1 MNHEY, CDR2 SMNVEV (reference sequence). Deletions cut 6 bases from V and 4 bases from J, with 21 bases between. The CDR3 nucleotides read TGTGCCAGCAGCAGATACGGGGGCAGGGTGGGCACTGAAGCTTTCTTT. Translation gives CASSRYGGRVGTEAFF.

The CDR3 loop reads CASWDPSWETQYF. The CDR3 nucleotides read TGTGCCAGCTGGGACCCCTCGTGGGAGACCCAGTACTTC. The chain links TRBV28 to TRBJ2-5; D tentatively fits TRBD1 or TRBD2 (5 bases each). Germline V gene data show CDR1 as MDHEN and CDR2 as SYDVKM. This CDR3 has 13 residues. V was pared by 8 bases and J by 5 bases, with 15 bases between.

The chain carries TRBV19 and TRBJ2-5; TRBD2 might be the D (6 bases). The germline gives CDR1 LNHDA, CDR2 SQIVND (reference sequence). Trimming took 3 bases from V and 5 from J, leaving 16 bases between them. CDR3 length: 15 amino acids. Here the CDR3 DNA reads TGTGCCAGTAGTATCGGCCGGCTTGGAGGGGAGACCCAGTACTTC. Its translation is CASSIGRLGGETQYF.

The chain combines TRBV27 with TRBJ2-5; D unresolved. The CDR3 is 16 residues long. The V end was cut by 6 bases, the J end by 1 base, with 18 bases between. CDR1 and CDR2 (germline): MNHEY, SMNVEV (reference sequence). CDR3 in amino acids: CASRPSPRPGQETQYF. CDR3 DNA sequence: TGTGCCAGCAGACCCTCGCCCCGGCCAGGCCAAGAGACCCAGTACTTC.

This sequence joins TRBV2 and TRBJ2-2, with TRBD2 matching 11 bases. V lost 6 bases and J lost 6; bases outside the gene matches: 3. The CDR3 spans 14 residues. CDR1 and CDR2 from the germline V gene are SNHLY and FYNNEI. CDR3 amino acids: CASRTSGTAGELFF. The CDR3 DNA reads TGTGCCAGCAGGACTAGCGGGACGGCCGGGGAGCTGTTTTTT.